This T cell receptor (beta chain) appears in the sequencing data of a study of spatial heterogeneity in lung cancer. For the study at large: Detection consistently yielded more beta chains than alpha chains. Study-wide points: Counts of expanded alpha and beta TCRs within tumors tracked the tumor nonsynonymous mutation count.

TCRdb called the 5' RACE reads again in MiXCR, with one record for every CDR3 protein. The profile shows roughly 4,900 distinct CDR3 sequences, around 12% of them singletons. This clonotype was found a few times. What it binds is unknown. Specified time point: sample taken at primary tumor resection. Whole RNA was taken from tumor, nontumor lung or frozen PBMC; it was then sequenced unsorted. This CDR3 spans 18 amino acids. Trimming took off 5 bases at V and 0 bases at J, with 20 bases between the two ends. Per the germline V gene, CDR1 is SGHVS and CDR2 is FQNEAQ. This receptor was taken from a male donor with early-stage non-small cell lung cancer. Sequenced material: lung tumor tissue, taken at surgery. The chain is built from TRBV7-8 and TRBJ2-1; maybe TRBD2 (5 bases). The CDR3 nucleotides read TGTGCCAGCAGCCGTAGCGTAGCCACACCGAGCTCCTACAATGAGCAGTTCTTC. It yields the protein CASSRSVATPSSYNEQFF.